A single sample gave rise to the 22 T cell receptor beta chains below, sequenced in a study of T-cell memory formation after mild COVID-19. TCRdb itself ran the 5' RACE reads through MiXCR, one entry per CDR3 protein. Among 200,000 or so distinct CDR3 sequences, roughly 17% were seen once, and the ten largest hold about 2.1%. Sequencing input: PBMCs or a T cell subset sorted from them (not recorded which). The receptors come from an adult woman who had mild COVID-19 (a few samples of this study predate the infection). Cell type and time point are not known.

This sequence joins TRBV12-3 or TRBV12-4 and TRBJ2-3, with TRBD2 identical over 12 bases. CDR3 size: 17 residues. V shed 1 base, J shed 4 bases, and the junction held 6 bases outside the gene matches. In DNA, the CDR3 is TGTGCCAGCAGTTTAGAGGCTAGCGGGGGGGCTGCAGATACGCAGTATTTT. As protein: CASSLEASGGAADTQYF.

The table lists this clonotype with many counts. The rearrangement links TRBV12-3 or TRBV12-4 to TRBJ1-3; D gene uncertain. This CDR3 spans 14 amino acids. Trimming took off 2 bases at V and 2 bases at J, with 7 bases between the two ends. In DNA form, the CDR3 reads TGTGCCAGCAGTTTATCAGTGGCTGGAAACACCATATATTTT. It is translated as CASSLSVAGNTIYF.

This chain links TRBV29-1 with TRBJ1-4; D possibly corresponds to TRBD1 (6 bases). V gave up 6 bases and J gave up 3 bases, with 11 bases separating them. The CDR3 is 13 residues long. The germline CDR1 and CDR2 sequences are SQVTM and ANQGSEA. CDR3 sequence reads: CSVNGGPNEKLFF. The CDR3 DNA follows: TGCAGCGTGAATGGGGGCCCTAATGAAAAACTGTTTTTT.

The DNA of the CDR3 is TGTGCCAGCAGCCTACCCTCCGGGGGCGTAAACACTGAAGCTTTCTTT. Translated: CASSLPSGGVNTEAFF. The chain joins TRBV5-4 to TRBJ1-1, with a tentative D call TRBD1 (6 bases). The CDR3 has 16 residues. CDR1 SGHNT and CDR2 YYREEE come from the germline V gene (reference sequence). V was trimmed by 4 bases and J by 2 bases, leaving 18 bases between them. The variable domain in full, with the rest retrieved from reference TRBV5-4 and TRBJ1-1, is ETGVTQSPTHLIKTRGQQVTLRCSSQSGHNTVSWYQQALGQGPQFIFQYYREEENGRGNFPPRFSGLQFPNYSSELNVNALELDDSALYLCASSLPSGGVNTEAFFGQGTRLTVV.

The chain recombines TRBV7-3 with TRBJ2-1; 10 bases are a match to TRBD1. Germline values: CDR1 SGHTA, CDR2 FQGTGA. V lost 5 bases to trimming and J lost 8 bases; unmatched junction nucleotides: 3. CDR3 length: 13 residues. The CDR3 DNA reads as TGTGCCAGCAGCCCGGACAGGGGGGATGAGCAGTTCTTC. The encoded protein is CASSPDRGDEQFF.

This chain uses TRBV29-1 with TRBJ2-5, with 7 bases fitting TRBD2. This CDR3 spans 13 amino acids. The J segment lost 4 bases and the V segment lost 7 bases, leaving 9 bases of the junction unmatched. Germline V gives CDR1 SQVTM, CDR2 ANQGSEA. Written as DNA, the CDR3 is TGCAGCGCCGCGTATACGGGAGGAGAGACCCAGTACTTC. This codes for CSAAYTGGETQYF.

Only a few counts were recorded for this clonotype. DNA for the CDR3: TGTGCCAGCGTAGGGCAGGCCCAACATACGCAGTATTTT. It yields the protein CASVGQAQHTQYF. The gene calls are TRBV27 and TRBJ2-3; D uncertain. V was cut by 8 bases and J by 7 bases, with 16 bases left in between. The CDR3 has 13 amino acids. Germline CDR1 MNHEY, CDR2 SMNVEV (reference sequence).

This clonotype was observed many times. V and J are TRBV7-8 and TRBJ2-7, with 8 positions matching TRBD2. J was trimmed by 2 bases and V by 1 base; bases with no gene match: 7. CDR1 is SGHVS, CDR2 FQNEAQ, per germline. CDR3 length equals 16 residues. The CDR3 sequence is CASSLVVAGGPYEQYF. Written as DNA, the CDR3 is TGTGCCAGCAGCTTAGTTGTGGCGGGAGGCCCCTACGAGCAGTACTTC.

This clonotype was counted at least ten times. The chain links TRBV5-1 to TRBJ2-7; D could derive from TRBD1 or TRBD2 (5 bases each). Germline CDR1 and CDR2: SGHRS and YFSETQ. The CDR3 covers 16 residues. V was cut by 3 bases and J by 4 bases, with 20 bases left in between. CDR3 region: CASSWSRDERRYEQYF. The CDR3 nucleotides read TGCGCCAGCAGCTGGTCAAGGGACGAACGGAGGTACGAGCAGTACTTC.

The gene calls are TRBV3-1 and TRBJ2-7; D ambiguous. V was shortened by 4 bases and J by 2 bases, with 9 bases between the two germline ends. This CDR3 contains 13 residues. Germline values: CDR1 LGHDT, CDR2 YNNKEL (reference sequence). The CDR3 spells CASSPSGAYEQYF. The DNA of the CDR3 is TGTGCCAGCAGCCCTAGTGGTGCCTACGAGCAGTACTTC.

Only a few counts were recorded for this clonotype. V usage is TRBV7-9 and J usage is TRBJ1-1; D ambiguous. The CDR3 sequence is 15 residues long. The germline CDR1 and CDR2 sequences are SEHNR and FQNEAQ (reference sequence). The V end lost 1 base, the J end lost 1 base, and 10 bases lay between the germline ends. Here the CDR3 DNA reads TGTGCCAGCAGCTTAGAAGTAGCCAGGAACACTGAAGCTTTCTTT. Protein: CASSLEVARNTEAFF.

The V gene is TRBV6-5, the J gene TRBJ1-2; D remains unclear. Germline assignment: CDR1 MNHEY and CDR2 SVGAGI. Trimming took 4 bases from V and 0 from J, leaving 6 bases between them. CDR3 length equals 13 residues. The CDR3 nucleotides read TGTGCCAGCAGTTCCGCAGCTAACTATGGCTACACCTTC. Protein product: CASSSAANYGYTF.

The rearrangement joins TRBV9 to TRBJ1-6; 7 bases match TRBD1. Unmatched junction bases numbered 5, after V lost 0 bases and J lost 8 bases. This CDR3 contains 15 residues. CDR1 is SGDLS, CDR2 YYNGEE, per germline. Here the CDR3 DNA reads TGTGCCAGCAGCGTAGACGGACAGGACGATTCACCCCTCCACTTT. Residues: CASSVDGQDDSPLHF. Combining the CDR3 with reference TRBV9 and TRBJ1-6 gives the whole variable domain DSGVTQTPKHLITATGQRVTLRCSPRSGDLSVYWYQQSLDQGLQFLIQYYNGEERAKGNILERFSAQQFPDLHSELNLSSLELGDSALYFCASSVDGQDDSPLHFGNGTRLTVT.

This clonotype was seen repeatedly, ten times or more. This chain links TRBV2 with TRBJ2-7; D is possibly TRBD1 (6 bases). The CDR3 contains 13 residues. The germline V and J ends were trimmed by 7 bases and 2 bases, with 12 bases remaining between them. Germline values: CDR1 SNHLY, CDR2 FYNNEI. CDR3 in DNA: TGTGCCAGCACCCATGGACAGACCTACGAGCAGTACTTC. Protein product: CASTHGQTYEQYF.

The chain links TRBV5-1 to TRBJ1-2, with D hard to call. V shed 5 bases and J shed 1 base, with 21 bases lying between them. Germline V lookup: CDR1 SGHRS, CDR2 YFSETQ. The CDR3 is 17 residues long. The CDR3 bases are TGCGCCAGCAGGAAACAGCCCGGCCCCGTAATTAACTATGGCTACACCTTC. It specifies CASRKQPGPVINYGYTF.

This chain connects TRBV5-1 to TRBJ1-1; TRBD1 is a possible D gene (5 bases). The CDR3 has 14 amino acids. The V end lost 0 bases, the J end lost 1 base, and 7 bases lay between the germline ends. Germline CDR1 is SGHRS and CDR2 is YFSETQ. The CDR3 protein is CASSLVRGNTEAFF. DNA of the CDR3: TGCGCCAGCAGCTTGGTGAGGGGGAACACTGAAGCTTTCTTT.

V gene TRBV12-3 or TRBV12-4 combines with J gene TRBJ2-7; D is possibly TRBD2 (7 bases). This CDR3 comprises 14 residues. Trimming left V 4 bases short and J 2 bases short, with 12 bases between. DNA for the CDR3: TGTGCCAGCAGTTCAGCGGGGACACCCTACGAGCAGTACTTC. This codes for CASSSAGTPYEQYF.

This clonotype was seen a few times. The chain couples TRBV7-2 to TRBJ2-2; TRBD2 is a possible D gene (6 bases). Deletions cut 3 bases from V and 4 bases from J, with 12 bases between. This CDR3 contains 15 residues. Germline CDR1 reads SGHTA; CDR2 reads FQGNSA. The CDR3, as DNA: TGTGCCAGCAGCTTCAGCCCCGGGGGCACCGGGGAGCTGTTTTTT. It yields the protein CASSFSPGGTGELFF.

J is TRBJ2-1 and V is TRBV5-1, with 10 bases identical to TRBD1. Germline CDR1 is SGHRS and CDR2 is YFSETQ. There are 15 residues in the CDR3. V lost 6 bases, J lost 6 bases, and 9 bases stayed unmatched. The CDR3 spells CASTPWDRGGNEQFF. CDR3 in DNA: TGCGCCAGCACCCCTTGGGACAGGGGAGGCAATGAGCAGTTCTTC.

CDR3 coding DNA: TGTGCCAGCAGCTTCGGGACAGTTAATTCACCCCTCCACTTT. It translates to CASSFGTVNSPLHF. This chain links TRBV7-9 with TRBJ1-6; 7 positions match TRBD1. The CDR3 is 14 amino acids. V trimming: 3 bases; J trimming: 6 bases; junction bases outside the gene matches: 2. Germline values: CDR1 SEHNR, CDR2 FQNEAQ (reference sequence).

A few counts support this clonotype. The chain uses TRBV6-5 and TRBJ2-7; D uncertain. This CDR3 spans 15 amino acids. In germline, CDR1 is MNHEY, CDR2 SVGAGI. Between the trimmed V and J ends, which lost 0 bases and 3 bases, there was a span of 12 bases. The CDR3 loop reads CASSYSAAKGYEQYF. Written as DNA, the CDR3 is TGTGCCAGCAGTTACTCGGCGGCTAAGGGCTACGAGCAGTACTTC.

This clonotype was picked up a small number of times. The chain employs TRBV12-3 or TRBV12-4 and TRBJ2-7; weak D call: TRBD2 (6 bases). The CDR3 spans 16 residues. V shed 2 bases and J shed 1 base, with 15 bases lying between them. The CDR3 protein is CASSLSRGILSYEQYF. The CDR3 region has the DNA TGTGCCAGCAGTTTATCGCGGGGAATTCTGTCCTACGAGCAGTACTTC.